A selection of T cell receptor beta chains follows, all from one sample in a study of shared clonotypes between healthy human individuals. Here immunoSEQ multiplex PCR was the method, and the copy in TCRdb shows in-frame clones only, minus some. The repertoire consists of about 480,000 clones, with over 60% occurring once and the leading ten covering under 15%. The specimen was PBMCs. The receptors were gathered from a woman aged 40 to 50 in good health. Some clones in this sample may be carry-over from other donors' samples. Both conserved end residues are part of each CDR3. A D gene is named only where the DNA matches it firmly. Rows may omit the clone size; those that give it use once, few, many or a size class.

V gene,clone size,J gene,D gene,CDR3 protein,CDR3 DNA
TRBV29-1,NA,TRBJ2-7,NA,CSVEGPGQEKAIKGSAYYEQYF,TGCAGCGTTGAAGGTCCGGGTCAGGAAAAGGCGATAAAAGGTTCTGCCTACTACGAGCAGTACTTC
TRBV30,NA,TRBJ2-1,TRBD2,CAWTFLAGGEQFF,TGTGCCTGGACCTTCCTAGCGGGAGGGGAGCAGTTCTTC
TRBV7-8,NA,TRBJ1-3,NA,CASSLGVGTDSGNTIYF,TGTGCCAGCAGCTTAGGAGTCGGGACGGACTCTGGAAACACCATATATTTT
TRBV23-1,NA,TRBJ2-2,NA,CASSQSWRGDTGELFF,TGCGCCAGCAGTCAATCGTGGAGGGGCGACACCGGGGAGCTGTTTTTT
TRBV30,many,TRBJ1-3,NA,CAWRSQGFGNTIYF,TGTGCCTGGAGATCACAGGGATTTGGAAACACCATATATTTT
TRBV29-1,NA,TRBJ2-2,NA,CSVGASPGELFF,TGCAGCGTTGGTGCGAGTCCCGGGGAGCTGTTTTTT
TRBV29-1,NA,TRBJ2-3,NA,CSVEKGRDADTQYF,TGCAGCGTTGAGAAGGGTCGGGATGCCGATACGCAGTATTTT
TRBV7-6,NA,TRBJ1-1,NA,CASSLAVGANTEAFF,TGTGCCAGCAGCTTAGCTGTAGGGGCCAACACTGAAGCTTTCTTT
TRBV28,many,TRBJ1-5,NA,CASSFWDRNQPQHF,TGTGCCAGCAGTTTCTGGGATCGCAATCAGCCCCAGCATTTT
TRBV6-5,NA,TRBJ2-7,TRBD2,CASRPPSGRSHEQYF,TGTGCCAGCAGACCCCCAAGCGGGAGATCGCACGAGCAGTACTTC
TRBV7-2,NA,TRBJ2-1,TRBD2,CASRSGLAGSEQFF,TGTGCCAGCAGATCTGGACTAGCGGGATCTGAGCAGTTCTTC
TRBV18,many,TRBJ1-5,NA,CASSPTSDQPQHF,TGTGCCAGCTCACCAACCTCAGATCAGCCCCAGCATTTT
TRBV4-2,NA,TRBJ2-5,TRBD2,CASSQDGGGRAVRETQYF,TGTGCCAGCAGCCAAGATGGGGGCGGGAGGGCCGTTAGAGAGACCCAGTACTTC
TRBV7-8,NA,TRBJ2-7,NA,CASSLVRGGEQYF,TGTGCCAGCAGCTTAGTCAGGGGGGGTGAGCAGTACTTC
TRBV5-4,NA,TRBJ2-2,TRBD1,CASSSQGYYTGELFF,TGTGCCAGCAGTTCACAGGGGTATTACACCGGGGAGCTGTTTTTT
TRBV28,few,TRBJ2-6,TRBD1,CASSQRQGASLSGANVLTF,TGTGCCAGCAGTCAAAGACAGGGGGCTAGTCTCTCTGGGGCCAACGTCCTGACTTTC
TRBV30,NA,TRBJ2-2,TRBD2,CAWSVRLGLVSGSNTGELFF,TGTGCCTGGAGTGTACGGCTAGGGTTGGTTAGCGGGAGTAACACCGGGGAGCTGTTTTTT
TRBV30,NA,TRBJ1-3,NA,CAWDKGSGNTIYF,TGTGCCTGGGACAAAGGGTCTGGAAACACCATATATTTT
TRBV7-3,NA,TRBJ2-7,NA,CASSLGGEYEQYF,TGTGCCAGCAGCTTAGGCGGGGAATACGAGCAGTACTTC
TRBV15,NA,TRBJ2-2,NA,CATSRGTTGELFF,TGTGCCACCAGCAGAGGGACAACCGGGGAGCTGTTTTTT
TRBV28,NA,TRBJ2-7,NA,CASSLPFTDYEQYF,TGTGCCAGCAGTTTACCGTTTACCGACTACGAGCAGTACTTC
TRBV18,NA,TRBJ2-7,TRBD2,CASSFLAGGNYVQYF,TGTGCCAGCTCCTTCCTAGCGGGAGGGAATTATGTGCAGTACTTC
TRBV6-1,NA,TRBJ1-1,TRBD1,CASSGRTGGENTEAFF,TGTGCCAGCAGTGGCAGGACAGGGGGCGAGAACACTGAAGCTTTCTTT
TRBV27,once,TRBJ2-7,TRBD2,CANRPGLAGTSEQYF,TGTGCCAACAGGCCCGGACTAGCGGGAACTTCCGAGCAGTACTTC
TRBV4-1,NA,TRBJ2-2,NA,CASSQPGQGGELFF,TGCGCCAGCAGCCAACCAGGGCAGGGCGGGGAGCTGTTTTTT
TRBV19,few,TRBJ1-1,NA,CASSVETGNTEAFF,TGTGCCAGTAGTGTCGAGACAGGGAACACTGAAGCTTTCTTT
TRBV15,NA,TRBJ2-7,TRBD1,CATRGDRGRPYEQYF,TGTGCCACCAGGGGAGACAGGGGGCGACCTTACGAGCAGTACTTC
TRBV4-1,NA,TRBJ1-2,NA,CVSSPTARPDYGYTF,TGCGTCAGCAGCCCGACAGCGCGACCGGACTATGGCTACACCTTC
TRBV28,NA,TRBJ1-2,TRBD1,CASSSTGDSYGYTF,TGTGCCAGCAGTTCAACAGGGGACTCCTATGGCTACACCTTC
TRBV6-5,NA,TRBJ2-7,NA,CASSYNWHSTYEQYF,TGTGCCAGCAGTTACAACTGGCATTCCACCTACGAGCAGTACTTC
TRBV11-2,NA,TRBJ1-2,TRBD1,CASSPQGTEYGYTF,TGTGCCAGCAGCCCACAGGGGACAGAGTATGGCTACACCTTC
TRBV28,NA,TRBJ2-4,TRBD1,CASSFQGALPQNF,TGTGCCAGCAGTTTTCAGGGGGCGCTCCCCCAAAACTTC
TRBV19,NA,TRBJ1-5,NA,CASSIRTVHQPQHF,TGTGCCAGTAGTATCCGGACGGTGCATCAGCCCCAGCATTTT
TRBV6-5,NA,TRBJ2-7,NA,CASSSSPLRNEQYF,TGTGCCAGCAGTTCATCTCCTCTCAGGAACGAGCAGTACTTC
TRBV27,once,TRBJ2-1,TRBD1,CASMVGTAYNEQFF,TGTGCCAGCATGGTCGGGACAGCATACAATGAGCAGTTCTTC
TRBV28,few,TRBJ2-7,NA,CASRKTGSYEQYF,TGTGCCAGCAGAAAGACAGGATCCTACGAGCAGTACTTC
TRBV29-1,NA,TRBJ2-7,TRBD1,CSVGYRGFLSYEQYF,TGCAGCGTTGGTTACAGGGGTTTTCTCTCCTACGAGCAGTACTTC
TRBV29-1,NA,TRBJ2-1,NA,CSVGDSYNEQFF,TGCAGCGTTGGAGACAGCTACAATGAGCAGTTCTTC
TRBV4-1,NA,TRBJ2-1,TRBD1,CASSQGAGGGGRFF,TGCGCCAGCAGCCAAGGAGCAGGGGGCGGTGGCAGGTTCTTC
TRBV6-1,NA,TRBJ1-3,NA,CASSELEPSGNTIYF,TGTGCCAGCAGTGAATTAGAGCCTTCTGGAAACACCATATATTTT
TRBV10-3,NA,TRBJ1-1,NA,CAISEGKGYTEAFF,TGTGCCATCAGTGAAGGCAAGGGGTACACTGAAGCTTTCTTT
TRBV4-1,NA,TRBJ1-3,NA,CASSQAGRAGNTIYF,TGCGCCAGCAGCCAAGCGGGGAGGGCTGGAAACACCATATATTTT
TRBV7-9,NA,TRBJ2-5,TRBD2,CASTLQALAGETQYF,TGTGCCAGCACCCTCCAGGCCCTAGCGGGAGAGACCCAGTACTTC
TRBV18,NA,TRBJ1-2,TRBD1,CASSRSDRGHGYTF,TGTGCCAGCTCACGGTCGGACAGGGGGCATGGCTACACCTTC
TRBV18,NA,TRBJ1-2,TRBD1,CASSSGGLNYGYTF,TGTGCCAGCTCATCAGGGGGTTTGAACTATGGCTACACCTTC
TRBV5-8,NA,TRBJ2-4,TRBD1,CASSLAGTANIQYF,TGTGCCAGCAGCTTGGCCGGGACAGCTAACATTCAGTACTTC
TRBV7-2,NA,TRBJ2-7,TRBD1,CASSSVTGSPYEQYF,TGTGCCAGCAGCTCGGTGACAGGGTCACCCTACGAGCAGTACTTC
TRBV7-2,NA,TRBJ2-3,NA,CASSSRDGPTDTQYF,TGTGCCAGCAGCTCCCGGGACGGACCCACAGATACGCAGTATTTT